Below, one T cell receptor beta chain is given with its context. The CDR3 contains 15 residues. From germline, CDR1 is SGHAT and CDR2 FQDESV (reference sequence). The V gene lost 4 bases and the J gene lost 3 bases, with 14 bases spanning the gap. These data originate in a study of T cells after yellow fever vaccination. TCRdb independently ran MiXCR on the 5' RACE reads; one entry per CDR3 protein. The sample includes about 220,000 distinct CDR3 sequences, approximately 3% seen only once; the top ten take approximately 3%. The sample here was CD4+ T cells sorted from PBMCs, taken 10 days after the yellow fever booster vaccination. This sequence was found in a man between 18 and 29 years old who received the YFV17D yellow fever vaccine. This chain connects TRBV11-1 to TRBJ2-3; TRBD1 or TRBD2 may be the D gene (6 bases each). CDR3 protein: CASSSIGGLTDTQYF. CDR3 nucleotides: TGTGCCAGCAGCTCAATCGGGGGCCTGACAGATACGCAGTATTTT.